Below, one T cell receptor beta chain is given with its context. The V end was cut by 6 bases, the J end by 10 bases, with 16 bases between. The CDR3 runs 13 residues. In TCRdb, the RT-PCR reads were re-called with MiXCR into one record per CDR3 protein. The data hold about 680,000 distinct CDR3 sequences, with around 14% observed a single time. The TCR comes from a female donor in good health, serving as a healthy control. The sequenced material came from memory CD4+ T cells from blood. The chain is built from TRBV12-3 or TRBV12-4 and TRBJ1-5; perhaps TRBD1 as D (5 bases). The CDR3: CASRPAGHRPQHF. The DNA of the CDR3 is TGTGCCAGCAGGCCAGCAGGACACCGACCCCAGCATTTT.